This T cell receptor beta chain was obtained from a study of T cell responses to AZD1222 COVID-19 vaccine. Assay: immunoSEQ multiplex PCR; the TCRdb copy retains only in-frame clones and omits some. The sample has 70,000 to 100,000 clones; approximately 85% are singletons. V lost 4 bases and J lost 3; bases outside the gene matches: 18. The CDR3 consists of 20 residues. The V gene's germline CDR1 is SGHRS and CDR2 YFSETQ. V usage is TRBV5-1 and J usage is TRBJ2-3, with TRBD1 matching over 12 bases. The clonotype comes from an adult who received the AZD1222 COVID-19 vaccine. Material: peripheral blood, obtained 28 days after the second AZD1222 dose. CDR3 amino acids: CASSLGTGGLSGRLTDTQYF. The CDR3 bases are TGCGCCAGCAGCCTCGGGACAGGGGGCTTGAGCGGGAGGTTGACAGATACGCAGTATTTT.